Below, one T cell receptor (beta chain) is given with its context. Antigen unknown. Per the original data handling: There were no quality scores in the junction-only immunoSEQ sequences, so filtering differed. The method was immunoSEQ multiplex PCR; TCRdb's version includes in-frame clones alone and lacks a portion of them. V and J calls and clone size come straight from that table; D and trimming were deduced from the DNA. Counted here are 2 million to 2.5 million clones, more than 90% occurring once; the ten biggest clones make up roughly 0.13%. The source of the sample is a study of shared clonotypes between healthy human individuals. Study details: CD4 naive and CD4 memory each took three plates per donor, while CD8 naive took two and CD8 memory one. Study-wide points: With four donors compared, about 5% of naive CD4 clonotypes were shared.

The V gene lost 3 bases and the J gene lost 4 bases, with 15 bases spanning the gap. The germline V gene has CDR1 MGHRA and CDR2 YSYEKL. The CDR3 length is 15 residues. The sequenced sample was naive CD4+ T cells sorted from blood. Subset reported: CD45RA+ positively selected. This chain connects TRBV4-1 to TRBJ1-2; possible D gene TRBD1, 6 bases. This sequence was found in a man between 18 and 29 years old in good health. The chain's CDR3 is CASSQQQGASYGYTF. The CDR3 DNA follows: TGCGCCAGCAGCCAGCAACAGGGAGCAAGCTATGGCTACACCTTC.